The next 2 T cell receptor beta chains were all read from a single sample in a study of tumor-infiltrating lymphocytes in primary liver carcinoma. Total RNA and DNA came together from around 20-30 mg of bulk tissue without cell sorting. Priming with a constant-region primer yielded TCR beta cDNA from around 0.45 ug total RNA. Slightly modified ARM-PCR with three nested multiplex PCR rounds yielded TCR beta libraries. Researchers ran the first two PCR rounds for roughly 11 cycles each with TRBV1-TRBV30 forward primers and a C-beta reverse primer. A single record per CDR3 protein comes from TCRdb applying MiXCR to the multiplex PCR reads. Of around 100,000 distinct CDR3 sequences detected, about 63% appear once; the ten largest clones hold around 12%. The sequenced material came from liver tumor tissue from sampling region 2. The subset: tumor region T2, inferior pole. Receptor source: a woman aged 60 to 75 with primary liver carcinoma and hepatitis B virus infection.

Only a few counts were recorded for this clonotype. Since a much larger clone is just one base distant, this may be a read error. The V gene is TRBV5-4, the J gene TRBJ2-7; D is tentatively TRBD1 or TRBD2 (6 bases each). Germline CDR1 SGHNT, CDR2 YYREEE (reference sequence). The CDR3 runs to 15 residues. The CDR3 spells CASSLGLGGSYEHYF. The CDR3 nucleotides read TGTGCCAGCAGCTTGGGACTAGGGGGGTCCTACGAGCATTACTTC.

Only a few counts were recorded for this clonotype. V is TRBV7-8 and J is TRBJ2-3; perhaps TRBD2 as D (6 bases). The CDR3 is 13 amino acids. Germline lookup yields CDR1 SGHVS and CDR2 FQNEAQ. V lost 5 bases and J 8 bases, leaving 14 bases between the germline ends. The CDR3 nucleotides are TGTGCCAGCAGCGCTGACGGGGGTAGTACGCAGTATTTT. Amino acid sequence: CASSADGGSTQYF.